The source of this T cell receptor (beta chain) is a study of T cells expressing NK-cell markers (dated by TCRdb to about 2020). Broadly, across the study: Three sorted T-cell subsets (CD3+CD56+NKG2C+, CD3+CD56+NKG2C- and CD3+CD56-NKG2C+) from several donors had their TCR beta-chain repertoires profiled. Among the eight sequenced donors, only one was HCMV-seronegative, while the other seven were HCMV-seropositive. The study sequenced eight donors, all healthy volunteers chosen at random: three men and five women. The libraries were sequenced on Illumina HiSeq 2000/2500, MiSeq or NextSeq, producing 2 x 150 bp reads.

Sequencer: Illumina HiSeq 2000. TCR beta cDNA libraries were prepared using 5'RACE template switching, which introduced a universal primer site and unique molecular identifiers. Synthesis of cDNA was primed from the TCR beta constant segment and was followed by two consecutive PCR amplification steps. The authors' analysis ran thus. MIGEC was used to demultiplex reads and group the reads by UMI, and MiTCR was used to assemble and quantify clonotypes. To remove erroneous sequences, TCR cDNA sequences were retained only when supported by two or more reads. The tcR package was used for downstream repertoire analysis, and clonotypes were matched between fractions using CDR3 nucleotide sequence together with V segment. VDJmatch was used to annotate antigen specificity against VDJdb, with one amino acid substitution in CDR3 permitted. TCRdb reanalyzed the reads, keeping one entry per CDR3 protein sequence and omitting DNA. It is TCRdb's table, rather than the study itself, that gives the V and J calls and clone size. The table for this sample shows about 21,000 distinct CDR3 sequences. The ten largest clones capture over 50% of the sample.

To determine HCMV serostatus, a commercial ELISA kit was used to detect HCMV-specific IgG in serum. Peripheral blood mononuclear cells were isolated from blood by Ficoll density gradient centrifugation. About this clonotype: Which antigen it targets is not known.

Findings and caveats that apply to the study as a whole: Whether the expanded NKG2C-expressing T cell clones were specific for HCMV antigens was left unclear. For 5 or 6 donors, the dominant CD3+CD56+NKG2C+ clonotypes were among the top 10 CD8+ clonotypes and accounted for roughly 1.0-7.5% of CD8+ T cells. Those dominant clonotypes were again the most abundant among CD3+CD56-NKG2C+ cells in a handful of donors, at about 28.3-65%.

The germline V gene provides CDR1 MNHEY and CDR2 SVGEGT. Inclusive of the bounding cysteine and phenylalanine, the CDR3 is 15 residues long. No DNA is listed. The material sequenced was blood T cells: a sorted CD56 or NKG2C T cell subset, CD4+ or CD8+ T cells, or bulk PBMC T cells (not recorded which). This chain is built from TRBV6-2 or TRBV6-3 and TRBJ1-5; TCRdb gives TRBD1 as the D gene, but with no DNA this cannot be confirmed. The sequence was obtained from a man aged 18 to 69 in good health. The CDR3 protein: CASSYYPDGNQPQHF.